This T cell receptor beta chain emerged from a study of cytomegalovirus exposure and HLA in healthy donors. Regarding the study as a whole: The authors reported that TCR beta sequences could predict HLA-A and HLA-B alleles. These predictions were accurate for most subjects in the first cohort.

Germline assignment: CDR1 MNHNS and CDR2 SASEGT. This CDR3 comprises 16 residues. A word on this clone: Its antigen is as yet unknown. The germline gene is not matched at one end of the junction; a read error may be the cause.

PCR amplification relied on 60 Vbeta primers (plus 13 Jbeta primers). Clones were sequenced by immunoSEQ multiplex PCR, and TCRdb holds only the in-frame ones, with some missing. The sample includes 93,000 or so clones, more than 75% of them seen just once. The chain couples TRBV6-1 to TRBJ1-2; TRBD1 aligns across 8 bases. The sequencing input was PBMCs. This clonotype was sampled from a woman younger than 35 in good health and CMV-seropositive. The CDR3 DNA reads TGTGCCAGCAGTGAAGAAGGTCAGGGGGCTAACCATGGCTACACCTTC. Residues: CASSEEGQGANHGYTF.